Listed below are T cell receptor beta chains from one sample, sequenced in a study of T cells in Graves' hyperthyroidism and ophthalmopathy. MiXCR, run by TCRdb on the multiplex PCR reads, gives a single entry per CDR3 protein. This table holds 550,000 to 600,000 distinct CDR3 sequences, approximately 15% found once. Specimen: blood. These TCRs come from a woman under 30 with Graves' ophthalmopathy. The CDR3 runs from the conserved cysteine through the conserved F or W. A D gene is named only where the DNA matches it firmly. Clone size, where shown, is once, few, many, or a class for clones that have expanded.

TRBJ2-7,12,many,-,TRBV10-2,TGCGCCAGCATGGGTAGCGCCTACGAGCAGTACTTC,CASMGSAYEQYF
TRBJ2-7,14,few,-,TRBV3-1,TGTGCCAGCAGCTCCCGCGCAGGGGCCTACGAGCAGTACTTC,CASSSRAGAYEQYF
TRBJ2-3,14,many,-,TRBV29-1,TGCAGCGTCGGCGGCAGGGAGTGGACAGATACGCAGTATTTT,CSVGGREWTDTQYF
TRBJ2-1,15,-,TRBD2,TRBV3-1,TGTGCCAGCAGCCCAGTGACTAGCGGCTCCTACGAGCAGTTCTTC,CASSPVTSGSYEQFF
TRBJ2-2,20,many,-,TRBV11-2,TGTGCCAGCAGCCCCGTCCCCCAGGTCCGCGACCTCACGAACACCGGGGAGCTGTTTTTT,CASSPVPQVRDLTNTGELFF
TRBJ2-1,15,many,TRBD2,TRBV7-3,TGTGCCAGCGGTCTGAGCGGGGGTTCGGAGTGGGAGCAGTTCTTC,CASGLSGGSEWEQFF
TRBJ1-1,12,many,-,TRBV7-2,TGTGCCAGCAGCCCCCAGGCCACTGAAGCTTTCTTT,CASSPQATEAFF
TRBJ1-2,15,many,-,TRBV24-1,TGTGCCACCAGTGATGTTGCTTCGGGGGCGAATGGCTACACCTTC,CATSDVASGANGYTF
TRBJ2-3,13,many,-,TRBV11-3,TGTGCCAGCAGCTTTGGGGACACAGATACGCAGTATTTT,CASSFGDTDTQYF
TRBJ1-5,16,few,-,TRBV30,TGTGCCTGGAGCGGGGGACCAGCGGCGGGGGGTCAGCCCCAGCATTTT,CAWSGGPAAGGQPQHF
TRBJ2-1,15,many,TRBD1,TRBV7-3,TGTGCCAGCAGCCACCTAGGGACAGGGCTCAATGAGCAGTTCTTC,CASSHLGTGLNEQFF
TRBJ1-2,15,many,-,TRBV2,TGTGCCAGCGAAATCGGGGCAGGGCTCCTCTATCGCTACACCTTC,CASEIGAGLLYRYTF
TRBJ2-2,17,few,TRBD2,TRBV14,TGTGCCAGCAGCCAGGCCCACCGAGCGGGATTGGCCGGGGAGCTGTTTTTT,CASSQAHRAGLAGELFF
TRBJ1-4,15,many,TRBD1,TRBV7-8,TGTGCCAGCAGAAGTAACAGGGGGCTTGATGAAAAACTGTTTTTT,CASRSNRGLDEKLFF
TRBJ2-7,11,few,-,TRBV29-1,TGCAGCGTTGCCAGGGACCACGAGCAGTACTTC,CSVARDHEQYF
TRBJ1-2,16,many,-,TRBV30,TGTGCCTGGAGTGTACGTGTCGAGGGGACAAACTATGGCTACACCTTC,CAWSVRVEGTNYGYTF
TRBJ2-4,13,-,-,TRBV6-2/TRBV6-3,TGTGCCAGCTTTCGGGGGGCCAAAAACATTCAGTACTTC,CASFRGAKNIQYF
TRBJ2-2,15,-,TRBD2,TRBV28,TGTGCCAGCAGTTCCGGGACTAGGAACACCGGGGAGCTGTTTTTT,CASSSGTRNTGELFF
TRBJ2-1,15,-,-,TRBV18,TGTGCCAGCTCACCACCCACAGCGCCCTACAATGAGCAGTTCTTC,CASSPPTAPYNEQFF
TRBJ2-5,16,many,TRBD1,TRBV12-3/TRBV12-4,TGTGCCAGCACCTTGCGCTTACAGGGGGGAGGAGAGACCCAGTACTTC,CASTLRLQGGGETQYF
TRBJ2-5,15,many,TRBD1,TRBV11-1,TGTGCCAGCAGCTCACTGACAGGGGGGCAAGAGACCCAGTACTTC,CASSSLTGGQETQYF
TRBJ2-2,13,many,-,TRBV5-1,TGCGCCAGCAGCTTCCAAGACACCGGGGAGCTGTTTTTT,CASSFQDTGELFF
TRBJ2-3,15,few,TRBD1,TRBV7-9,TGTGCCAGCAGCCCCGGGACAGGGTCTGTAGATACGCAGTATTTT,CASSPGTGSVDTQYF
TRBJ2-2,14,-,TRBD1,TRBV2,TGTGCCAGCAGAAGACAGGGAAGCACCGGGGAGCTGTTTTTT,CASRRQGSTGELFF
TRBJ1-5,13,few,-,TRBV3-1,TGTGCCAGCAGCCTTAGGGAAGATCAGCCCCAGCATTTT,CASSLREDQPQHF
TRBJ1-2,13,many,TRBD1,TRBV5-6,TGTGCCAGCAGAAGGACAGGGGCGGATGGCTACACCTTC,CASRRTGADGYTF
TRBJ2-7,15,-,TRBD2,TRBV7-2,TGTGCCAGCAGCTTAGCGAGGACTAGCGGGACCGAGCAGTACTTC,CASSLARTSGTEQYF
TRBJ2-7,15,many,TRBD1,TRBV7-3,TGTGCCAGCAGCTTACTCCCAGGGGGCTGGTACGAGCAGTACTTC,CASSLLPGGWYEQYF
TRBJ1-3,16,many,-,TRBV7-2,TGTGCCAGCAGCCAAGTGGGCGGGCTTGGTGGAAACACCATATATTTT,CASSQVGGLGGNTIYF
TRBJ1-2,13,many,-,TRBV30,TGTGCCTGGGGACGTCGATGGGACTATGGCTACACCTTC,CAWGRRWDYGYTF
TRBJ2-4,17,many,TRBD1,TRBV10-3,TGTGCCATCAGTGAAACTCGGACAGGGGGTGACAAAAACATTCAGTACTTC,CAISETRTGGDKNIQYF
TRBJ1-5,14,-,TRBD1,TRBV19,TGTGCCAGTCACCCCGACAGGGACAATCAGCCCCAGCATTTT,CASHPDRDNQPQHF
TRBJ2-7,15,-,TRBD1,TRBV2,TGTGCCAGCAGCCTACAAGGACAGGGGACCTACGAGCAGTACTTC,CASSLQGQGTYEQYF
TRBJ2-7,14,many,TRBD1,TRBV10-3,TGTGCCACCAGGGGACAGGGGGCTTCCTACGAGCAGTACTTC,CATRGQGASYEQYF
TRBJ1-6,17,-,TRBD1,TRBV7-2,TGTGCCAGCAGCTCAAACGACAGGGGCCAAGAAGATTCACCCCTCCACTTT,CASSSNDRGQEDSPLHF
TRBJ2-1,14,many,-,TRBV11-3,TGTGCCAGCAGCTTAGGGGGGTCGGGGCATGAGCAGTTCTTC,CASSLGGSGHEQFF
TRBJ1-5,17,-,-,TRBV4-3,TGCGCCAGCAGCCAAGATTTTGGCGGTCATGGCAATCAGCCCCAGCATTTT,CASSQDFGGHGNQPQHF
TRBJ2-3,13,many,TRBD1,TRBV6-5,TGTGCCAGCAGTTACTCTACAGGGGGCACGCAGTATTTT,CASSYSTGGTQYF
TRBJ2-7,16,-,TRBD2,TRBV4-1,TGCGCCAGCAGCCGACGAACTAGCGGGAGCTCCTACGAGCAGTACTTC,CASSRRTSGSSYEQYF
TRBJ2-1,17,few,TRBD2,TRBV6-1,TGTGCCAGCAGCCCGTACGGGACTAGCGGGAGACTGAATGAGCAGTTCTTC,CASSPYGTSGRLNEQFF
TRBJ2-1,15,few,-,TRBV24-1,TGTGCCACCAGTGACCAGGGTCTTAACCGGTTTGAGCAGTTCTTC,CATSDQGLNRFEQFF